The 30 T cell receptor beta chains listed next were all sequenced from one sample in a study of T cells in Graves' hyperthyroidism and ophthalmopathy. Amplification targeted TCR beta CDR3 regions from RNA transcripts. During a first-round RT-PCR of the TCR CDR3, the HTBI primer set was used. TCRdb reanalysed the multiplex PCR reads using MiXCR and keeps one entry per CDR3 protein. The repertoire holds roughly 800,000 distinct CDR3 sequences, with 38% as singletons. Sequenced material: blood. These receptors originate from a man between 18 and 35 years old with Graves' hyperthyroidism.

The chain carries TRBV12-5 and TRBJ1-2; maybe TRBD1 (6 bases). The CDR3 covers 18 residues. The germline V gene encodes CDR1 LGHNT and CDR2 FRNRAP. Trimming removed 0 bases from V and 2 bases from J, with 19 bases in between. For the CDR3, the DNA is TGTGCTAGTGGTTTGGTACGGGGGCCGGATATCGTCAACTATGGCTACACCTTC. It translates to CASGLVRGPDIVNYGYTF.

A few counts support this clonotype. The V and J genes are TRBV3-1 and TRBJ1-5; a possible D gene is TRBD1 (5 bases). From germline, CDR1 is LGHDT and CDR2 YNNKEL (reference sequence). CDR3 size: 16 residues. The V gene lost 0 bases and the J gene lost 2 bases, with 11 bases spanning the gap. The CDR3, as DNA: TGTGCCAGCAGCCAAGATCTCGGGGGAGGCAATCAGCCCCAGCATTTT. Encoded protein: CASSQDLGGGNQPQHF.

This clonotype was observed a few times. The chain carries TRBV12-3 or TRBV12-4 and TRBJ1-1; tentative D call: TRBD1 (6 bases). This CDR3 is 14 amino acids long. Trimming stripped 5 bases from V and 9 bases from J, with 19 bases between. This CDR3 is CASSGDNQPRKAFF. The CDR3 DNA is TGTGCCAGCAGTGGGGACAACCAGCCAAGGAAAGCTTTCTTT.

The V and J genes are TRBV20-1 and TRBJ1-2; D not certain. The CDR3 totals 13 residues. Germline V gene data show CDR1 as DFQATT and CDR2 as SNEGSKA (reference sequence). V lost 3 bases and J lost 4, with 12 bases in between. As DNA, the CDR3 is TGCAGTGCTAGTCCCGAAGGGCTCTATGGCTACACCTTC. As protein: CSASPEGLYGYTF.

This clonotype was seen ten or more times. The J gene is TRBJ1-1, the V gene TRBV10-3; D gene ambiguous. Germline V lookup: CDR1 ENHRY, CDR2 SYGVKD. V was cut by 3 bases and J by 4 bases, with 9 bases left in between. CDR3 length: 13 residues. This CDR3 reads CAISEEGRTEAFF. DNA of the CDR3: TGTGCCATCAGTGAAGAGGGTCGCACTGAAGCTTTCTTT.

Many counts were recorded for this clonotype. This CDR3 is CATSRDRGNDQPQHF. The CDR3 nucleotides are TGTGCCACCAGCAGGGACAGGGGGAACGATCAGCCCCAGCATTTT. V and J are TRBV15 and TRBJ1-5; TRBD1 matches at 10 bases. This CDR3 region has 15 residues. Germline values: CDR1 LNHNV, CDR2 YYDKDF (reference sequence). V lost 3 bases, J lost 5 bases, and 4 bases stayed unmatched.

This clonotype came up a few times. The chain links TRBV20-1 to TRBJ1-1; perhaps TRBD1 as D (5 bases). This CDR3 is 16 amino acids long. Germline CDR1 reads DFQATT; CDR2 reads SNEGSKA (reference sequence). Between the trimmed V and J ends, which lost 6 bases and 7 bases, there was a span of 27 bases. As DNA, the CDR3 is TGCAGTGCCCGTCAACCGGCGGGGCCCGGGGTAGGTGAAGCTTTCTTT. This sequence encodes CSARQPAGPGVGEAFF.

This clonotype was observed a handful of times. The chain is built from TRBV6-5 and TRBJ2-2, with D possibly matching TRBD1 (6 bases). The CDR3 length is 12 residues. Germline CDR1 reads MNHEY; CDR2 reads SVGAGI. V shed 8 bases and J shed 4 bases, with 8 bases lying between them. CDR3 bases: TGTGCCAGCGGACAGCCCACCGGGGAGCTGTTTTTT. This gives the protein CASGQPTGELFF.

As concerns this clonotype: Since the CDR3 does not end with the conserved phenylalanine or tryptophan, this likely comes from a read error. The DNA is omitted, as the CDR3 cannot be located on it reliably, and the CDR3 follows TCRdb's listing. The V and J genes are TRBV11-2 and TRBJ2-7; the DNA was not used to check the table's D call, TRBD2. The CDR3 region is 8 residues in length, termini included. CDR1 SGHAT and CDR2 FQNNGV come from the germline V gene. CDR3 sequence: CASSHPAS.

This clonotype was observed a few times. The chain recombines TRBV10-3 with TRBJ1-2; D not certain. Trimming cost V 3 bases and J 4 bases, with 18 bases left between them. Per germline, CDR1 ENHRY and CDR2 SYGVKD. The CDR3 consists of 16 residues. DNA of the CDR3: TGTGCCATCAGTGAATCGGGCAGGTTAGGCTCCTATGGCTACACCTTC. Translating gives CAISESGRLGSYGYTF.

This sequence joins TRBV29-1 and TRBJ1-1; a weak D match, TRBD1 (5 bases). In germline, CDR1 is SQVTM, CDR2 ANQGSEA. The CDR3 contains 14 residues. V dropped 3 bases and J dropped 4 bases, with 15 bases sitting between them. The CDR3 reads CSVDGEAGATEAFF. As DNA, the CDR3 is TGCAGCGTTGATGGGGAGGCCGGGGCCACTGAAGCTTTCTTT.

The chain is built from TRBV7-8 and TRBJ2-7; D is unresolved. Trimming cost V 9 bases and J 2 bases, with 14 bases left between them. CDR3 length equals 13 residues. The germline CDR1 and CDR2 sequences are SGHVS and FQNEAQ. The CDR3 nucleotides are TGTGCCAGTATCGGCGGTGATCCCTACGAGCAGTACTTC. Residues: CASIGGDPYEQYF. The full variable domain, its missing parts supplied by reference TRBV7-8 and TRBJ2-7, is GAGVSQSPRYKVAKRGQDVALRCDPISGHVSLFWYQQALGQGPEFLTYFQNEAQLDKSGLPSDRFFAERPEGSVSTLKIQRTQQEDSAVYLCASIGGDPYEQYFGPGTRLTVT.

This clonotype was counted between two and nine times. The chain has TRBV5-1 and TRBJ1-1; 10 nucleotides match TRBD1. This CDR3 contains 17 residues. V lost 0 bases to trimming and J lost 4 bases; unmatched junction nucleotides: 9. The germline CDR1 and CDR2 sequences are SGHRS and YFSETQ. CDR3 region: CASSLGQGAVFGTEAFF. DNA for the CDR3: TGCGCCAGCAGCTTGGGACAGGGGGCCGTTTTCGGCACTGAAGCTTTCTTT.

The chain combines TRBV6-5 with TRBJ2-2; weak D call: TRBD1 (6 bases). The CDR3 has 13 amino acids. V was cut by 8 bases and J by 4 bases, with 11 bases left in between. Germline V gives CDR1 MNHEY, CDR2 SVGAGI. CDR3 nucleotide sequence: TGTGCCAGCGGATACAGGGCCACCGGGGAGCTGTTTTTT. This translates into CASGYRATGELFF.

This CDR3 reads CASSLRLAHGSYEQYF. CDR3 nucleotides: TGTGCCAGCAGTTTAAGACTAGCACACGGCTCCTACGAGCAGTACTTC. This chain joins TRBV12-3 or TRBV12-4 and TRBJ2-7, with 7 bases that match TRBD2. This CDR3 contains 16 residues. V lost 2 bases to trimming and J lost 0 bases; unmatched junction nucleotides: 7.

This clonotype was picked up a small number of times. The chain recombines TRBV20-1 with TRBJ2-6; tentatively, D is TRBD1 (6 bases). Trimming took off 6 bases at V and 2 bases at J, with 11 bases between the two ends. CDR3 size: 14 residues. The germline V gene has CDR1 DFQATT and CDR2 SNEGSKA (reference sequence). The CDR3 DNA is TGCAGTGCGAGGGGGACCCCTGGGGCCAACGTCCTGACTTTC. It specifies CSARGTPGANVLTF.

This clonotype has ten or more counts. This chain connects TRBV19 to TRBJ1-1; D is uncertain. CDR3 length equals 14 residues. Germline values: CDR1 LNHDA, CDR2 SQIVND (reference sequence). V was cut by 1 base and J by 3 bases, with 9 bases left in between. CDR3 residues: CASSIVGRYTEAFF. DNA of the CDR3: TGTGCCAGTAGTATAGTTGGCCGGTACACTGAAGCTTTCTTT.

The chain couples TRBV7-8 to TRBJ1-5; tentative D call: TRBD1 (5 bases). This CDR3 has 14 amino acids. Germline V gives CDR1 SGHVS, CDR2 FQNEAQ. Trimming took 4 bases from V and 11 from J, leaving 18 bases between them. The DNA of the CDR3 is TGTGCCAGCAGCTCGTGGTTGGGGGGAGAGACCCAGCATTTT. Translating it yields CASSSWLGGETQHF.

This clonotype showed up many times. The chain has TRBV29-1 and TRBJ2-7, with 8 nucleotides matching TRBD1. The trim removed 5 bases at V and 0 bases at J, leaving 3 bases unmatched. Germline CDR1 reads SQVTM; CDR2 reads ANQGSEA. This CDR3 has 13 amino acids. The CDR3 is CSVPGQASYEQYF. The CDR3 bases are TGCAGCGTTCCGGGACAGGCCTCCTACGAGCAGTACTTC.

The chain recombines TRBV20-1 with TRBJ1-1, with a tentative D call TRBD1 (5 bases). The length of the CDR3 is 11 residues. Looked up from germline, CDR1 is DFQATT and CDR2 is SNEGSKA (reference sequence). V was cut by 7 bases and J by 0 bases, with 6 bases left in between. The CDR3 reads CSGGVNTEAFF. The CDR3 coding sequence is TGCAGTGGGGGGGTGAACACTGAAGCTTTCTTT.

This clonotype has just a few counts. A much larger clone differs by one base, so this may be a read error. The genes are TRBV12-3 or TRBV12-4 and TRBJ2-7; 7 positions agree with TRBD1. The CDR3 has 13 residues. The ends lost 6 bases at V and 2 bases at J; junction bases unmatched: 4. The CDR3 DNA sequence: TGTGCCAGCAGGCTGGGACAGCCCTACGAGCAGTACTTC. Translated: CASRLGQPYEQYF.

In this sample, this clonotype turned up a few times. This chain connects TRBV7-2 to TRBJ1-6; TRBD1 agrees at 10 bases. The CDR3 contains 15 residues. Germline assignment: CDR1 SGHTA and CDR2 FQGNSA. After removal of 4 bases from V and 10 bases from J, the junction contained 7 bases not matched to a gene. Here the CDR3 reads CASSSPGQGQSPLHF. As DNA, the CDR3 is TGTGCCAGCAGCTCCCCGGGACAGGGGCAATCACCCCTCCACTTT.

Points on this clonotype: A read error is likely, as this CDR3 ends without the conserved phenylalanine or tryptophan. CDR3 protein: CASSVGTGNTEAFL. CDR3 bases: TGCGCCAGCAGTGTCGGGACAGGGAACACTGAAGCTTTCCTT. The V and J genes are TRBV10-2 and TRBJ1-1; 8 nucleotides line up with TRBD1. The germline V gene encodes CDR1 WSHSY and CDR2 SAAADI. V was clipped by 4 bases and J by 1 base; unmatched bases: 2. This CDR3 contains 14 residues.

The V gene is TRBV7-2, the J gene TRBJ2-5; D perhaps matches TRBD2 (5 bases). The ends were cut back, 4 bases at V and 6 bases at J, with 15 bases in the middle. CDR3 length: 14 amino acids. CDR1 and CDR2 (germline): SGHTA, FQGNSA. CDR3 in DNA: TGTGCCAGCAGCTGGCTTGGATTCGGGAAGACCCAGTACTTC. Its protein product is CASSWLGFGKTQYF.

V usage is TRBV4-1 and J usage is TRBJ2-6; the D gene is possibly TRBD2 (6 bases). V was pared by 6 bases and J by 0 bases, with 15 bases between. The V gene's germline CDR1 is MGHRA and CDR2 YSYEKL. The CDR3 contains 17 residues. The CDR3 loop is CASSRLVAPSGANVLTF. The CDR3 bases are TGCGCCAGCAGTCGACTAGTTGCCCCCTCTGGGGCCAACGTCCTGACTTTC.

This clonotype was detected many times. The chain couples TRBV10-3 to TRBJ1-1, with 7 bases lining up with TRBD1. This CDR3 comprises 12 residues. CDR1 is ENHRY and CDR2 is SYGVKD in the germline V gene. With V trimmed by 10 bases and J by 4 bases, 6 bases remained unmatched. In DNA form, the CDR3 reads TGTGCCACCGGGGACAGCCCCACTGAAGCTTTCTTT. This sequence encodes CATGDSPTEAFF.

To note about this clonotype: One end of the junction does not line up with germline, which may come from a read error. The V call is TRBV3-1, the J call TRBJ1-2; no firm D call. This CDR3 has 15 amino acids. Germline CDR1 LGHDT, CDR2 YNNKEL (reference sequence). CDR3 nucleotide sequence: TGTGCCAGCAGCCAAGGATTCGGGATGACTTATGGCTGCACCTTC. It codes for CASSQGFGMTYGCTF. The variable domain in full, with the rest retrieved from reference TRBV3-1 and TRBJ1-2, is DTAVSQTPKYLVTQMGNDKSIKCEQNLGHDTMYWYKQDSKKFLKIMFSYNNKELIINETVPNRFSPKSPDKAHLNLHINSLELGDSAVYFCASSQGFGMTYGCTFGSGTRLTVV.

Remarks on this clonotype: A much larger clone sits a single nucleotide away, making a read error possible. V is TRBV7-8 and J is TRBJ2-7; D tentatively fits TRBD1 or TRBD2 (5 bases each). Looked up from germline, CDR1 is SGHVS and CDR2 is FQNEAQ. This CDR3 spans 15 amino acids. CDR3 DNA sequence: TGTGCCAGCAGGCTCGTCGGGACGGCGAACTACGAGCAGTGCTTC. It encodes CASRLVGTANYEQCF.

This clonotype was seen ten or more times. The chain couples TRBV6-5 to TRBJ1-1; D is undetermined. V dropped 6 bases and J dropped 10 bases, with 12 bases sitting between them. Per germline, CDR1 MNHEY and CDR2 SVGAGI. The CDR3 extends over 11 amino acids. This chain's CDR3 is CASRKVDLAFF. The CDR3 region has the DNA TGTGCCAGCAGGAAGGTGGACTTAGCTTTCTTT.

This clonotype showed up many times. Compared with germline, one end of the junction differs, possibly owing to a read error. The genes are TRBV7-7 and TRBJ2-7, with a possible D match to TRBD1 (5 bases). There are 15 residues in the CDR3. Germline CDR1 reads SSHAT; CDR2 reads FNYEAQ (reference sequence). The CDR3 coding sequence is TGTGCTAGCAGCTTGGGCGACAGAGAGGACCTCGAGCAGTACTTC. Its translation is CASSLGDREDLEQYF.